These 20 T cell receptor beta chains were all obtained from the same sample, sequenced in a study of CD8+CD57+ T cells in acquired aplastic anemia. Individuals selected for sequencing had exhibited CD8+CD57+ cell expansion on flow cytometry. Profiles of TCR beta VDJ and CDR3 were generated from a genomic DNA template. From the reads, TCRdb called clonotypes with MiXCR, one entry per CDR3 protein. The sample includes approximately 130,000 distinct CDR3 sequences, nearly 40% seen only once; the top ten take over 2%. Sequences were obtained from sorted CD4+, CD8+, or CD8+CD57+ T cells (not recorded which) from PBMCs. Receptors originate from a human donor with aplastic anemia.

This clonotype was counted at least ten times. This chain joins TRBV20-1 and TRBJ2-5; D not resolved. The CDR3 runs 12 residues. The germline V gene encodes CDR1 DFQATT and CDR2 SNEGSKA (reference sequence). Trimming stripped 1 base from V and 5 bases from J, with 8 bases between. The CDR3 DNA is TGCAGTGCTAGAGGGCGCACGGAGACCCAGTACTTC. Protein sequence: CSARGRTETQYF.

Many counts were recorded for this clonotype. The chain has TRBV19 and TRBJ1-1, with D possibly TRBD1 on 5 matching bases. This CDR3 contains 16 residues. Germline V CDR1 and CDR2: LNHDA, SQIVND (reference sequence). Trimming removed 6 bases at V and 1 base at J, with 18 bases between. Here the CDR3 reads CASRIYPRDGNTEAFF. CDR3 in DNA: TGTGCCAGTAGGATTTATCCCCGGGACGGGAACACTGAAGCTTTCTTT. Full variable domain (remainder filled in from reference TRBV19 and TRBJ1-1): DGGITQSPKYLFRKEGQNVTLSCEQNLNHDAMYWYRQDPGQGLRLIYYSQIVNDFQKGDIAEGYSVSREKKESFPLTVTSAQKNPTAFYLCASRIYPRDGNTEAFFGQGTRLTVV.

Ten or more counts support this clonotype. This chain connects TRBV4-3 to TRBJ1-2; D might be TRBD1 (5 bases). The germline V gene encodes CDR1 LGHNA and CDR2 YSLEER. V was cut by 3 bases and J by 4 bases, with 21 bases left in between. This CDR3 comprises 17 residues. For the CDR3, the DNA is TGCGCCAGCAGCCAGGATATGGGGACTTCCCCGGGCTATGGCTACACCTTC. Amino acid sequence: CASSQDMGTSPGYGYTF.

This clonotype occurred a few times. The rearrangement joins TRBV15 to TRBJ2-7, with TRBD1 matching over 10 bases. CDR1 LNHNV and CDR2 YYDKDF come from the germline V gene (reference sequence). V gave up 3 bases and J gave up 6 bases; unmatched junction bases: 2. The CDR3 is 13 amino acids. The CDR3 is CATSRGQGPEQYF. DNA for the CDR3: TGTGCCACCAGCAGGGGACAGGGGCCCGAGCAGTACTTC.

The CDR3 protein is CATRDLADTQYF. DNA for the CDR3: TGTGCCACCAGGGATCTAGCAGATACGCAGTATTTT. V gene TRBV24-1 combines with J gene TRBJ2-3; D gene unclear. Germline CDR1 and CDR2: KGHDR and SFDVKD. Trimming took off 7 bases at V and 4 bases at J, with 8 bases between the two ends. The CDR3 is made up of 12 amino acids.

In regard to this clonotype: This clone may be a read error of a much larger clone one base away. This chain uses TRBV6-1 with TRBJ1-2; TRBD1 matches 7 bases. The CDR3 has 17 residues. Trimming took 6 bases from V and 3 from J; bases not matched to a gene: 16. Germline V gene sequence: CDR1 MNHNS, CDR2 SASEGT. CDR3 protein: CASSLSTGPTVHYGYTF. The CDR3 region has the DNA TGTGCCAGCAGCCTCTCGACAGGGCCAACAGTCCACTATGGCTACACCTTC.

This clonotype was detected ten times or more. The V and J genes are TRBV5-1 and TRBJ2-5; D may be TRBD2 (5 bases). CDR3 size: 13 residues. CDR1 and CDR2 from the germline V gene are SGHRS and YFSETQ. V shed 3 bases and J shed 5 bases, with 11 bases lying between them. CDR3 nucleotide sequence: TGCGCCAGCAGCTCCGGATGGGAGGAGACCCAGTACTTC. It is translated as CASSSGWEETQYF. Drawing the rest from reference TRBV5-1 and TRBJ2-5, the complete variable domain is KAGVTQTPRYLIKTRGQQVTLSCSPISGHRSVSWYQQTPGQGLQFLFEYFSETQRNKGNFPGRFSGRQFSNSRSEMNVSTLELGDSALYLCASSSGWEETQYFGPGTRLLVL.

Remarks on this clonotype: Given a much more abundant clone one base away, this may be a read error. The V call is TRBV6-5, the J call TRBJ2-7; no definite D call. This CDR3 has 14 amino acids. CDR1 is MNHEY and CDR2 is SVGAGI in the germline V gene. CDR3 region: CASGYPSSYYEQYF. CDR3 DNA: TGTGCCAGCGGTTACCCCAGTTCTTACTACGAGCAGTACTTC.

The sample holds one count of this clonotype. The chain joins TRBV11-1 to TRBJ2-5; 9 bases map to TRBD2. The CDR3 consists of 17 residues. V was pared by 5 bases and J by 1 base, with 11 bases of the junction left unmatched. From germline, CDR1 is SGHAT and CDR2 FQDESV (reference sequence). The CDR3 reads CASSGPGTSRFQETQYF. The CDR3 DNA is TGTGCCAGCAGCGGTCCCGGGACTAGCAGATTCCAAGAGACCCAGTACTTC.

The J gene is TRBJ2-7, the V gene TRBV24-1; 7 bases are shared with TRBD2. CDR1 is KGHDR, CDR2 SFDVKD, per germline. This CDR3 has 13 residues. The junction had 2 bases not matched to a gene; V was cut back by 5 bases and J by 2 bases. Here the CDR3 reads CATSGGGTYEQYF. The DNA of the CDR3 is TGTGCCACCAGTGGGGGGGGGACCTACGAGCAGTACTTC.

This clonotype was counted many times. The V call is TRBV6-1, the J call TRBJ1-2, with D possibly being TRBD1 (5 bases). The CDR3 length is 13 residues. V lost 3 bases and J lost 4, with 9 bases in between. Looked up from germline, CDR1 is MNHNS and CDR2 is SASEGT. The CDR3 protein is CASSDQGGYGYTF. CDR3 in DNA: TGTGCCAGCAGTGACCAGGGCGGCTATGGCTACACCTTC.

This clonotype has a count of ten or more. Compared with germline, one end of the junction differs, possibly owing to a read error. The chain employs TRBV7-6 and TRBJ1-1, with D possibly being TRBD1 (6 bases). CDR3 length equals 13 residues. Germline lookup yields CDR1 SGHVS and CDR2 FNYEAQ. The DNA of the CDR3 is TGTGTCAGCAGCAGACAGGTAGGGACTGAAGCTTTCTTT. Translated, it gives CVSSRQVGTEAFF. Together with reference TRBV7-6 and TRBJ1-1, the CDR3 gives the full variable domain: GAGVSQSPRYKVTKRGQDVALRCDPISGHVSLYWYRQALGQGPEFLTYFNYEAQQDKSGLPNDRFSAERPEGSISTLTIQRTEQRDSAMYRCVSSRQVGTEAFFGQGTRLTVV.

This clonotype has more than one count but fewer than ten. This is likely a read error, given that the CDR3 carries no conserved phenylalanine or tryptophan at its end. V is TRBV12-3 or TRBV12-4 and J is TRBJ2-7; 8 nucleotides align to TRBD1. The V gene end was trimmed by 4 bases and the J gene end by 6 bases; junction bases not matched to a gene: 8. The CDR3 sequence is 14 residues long. The CDR3 loop reads CASSYDRGGSEQYL. CDR3 coding DNA: TGTGCCAGCAGTTACGACAGGGGCGGGTCCGAGCAGTACCTC.

This clonotype was seen more than once but under ten times. The V call is TRBV28, the J call TRBJ1-1; a possible D gene is TRBD1 (5 bases). Between the trimmed V and J ends, which lost 7 bases and 8 bases, there was a span of 14 bases. The CDR3 covers 12 residues. Germline V gene sequence: CDR1 MDHEN, CDR2 SYDVKM. The CDR3 DNA follows: TGTGCCAGCAACCTATATAACAGGGAAGCTTTCTTT. This sequence encodes CASNLYNREAFF.

This chain uses TRBV19 with TRBJ1-5; perhaps TRBD1 as D (6 bases). Germline CDR1 and CDR2: LNHDA and SQIVND (reference sequence). The V gene lost 7 bases and the J gene lost 2 bases, with 12 bases spanning the gap. The CDR3 is 14 amino acids. The CDR3 spells CASNGNRGNQPQHF. The CDR3 DNA reads TGTGCCAGTAACGGGAACAGGGGCAATCAGCCCCAGCATTTT.

This sequence joins TRBV3-1 and TRBJ1-1, with D unresolved. Trimming removed 4 bases at V and 1 base at J, with 10 bases between. The CDR3 has 14 amino acids. Germline lookup yields CDR1 LGHDT and CDR2 YNNKEL (reference sequence). This CDR3 reads CASSREGRNTEAFF. DNA of the CDR3: TGTGCCAGCAGCCGCGAAGGACGGAACACTGAAGCTTTCTTT.

On this clonotype itself: A much larger clonotype is one base distant, so this may be a read error. This rearrangement joins TRBV4-2 to TRBJ2-1; 9 bases align to TRBD1. The CDR3 covers 14 residues. In germline, CDR1 is LGHNA, CDR2 YNFKEQ. This CDR3 reads CAGSPRTGDNEQFF. CDR3 in DNA: TGTGCCGGCAGCCCACGGACAGGGGACAATGAGCAGTTCTTC.

Comment on this clonotype: A read error is possible here, since a much larger clone lies one base away. This chain joins TRBV12-3 or TRBV12-4 and TRBJ1-3; D call uncertain. There are 15 residues in the CDR3. Trimming took off 11 bases at V and 1 base at J, with 18 bases between the two ends. CDR3 residues: CARTPRGSSGNTIYF. CDR3 bases: TGTGCCCGCACCCCACGGGGTTCTTCTGGAAACACCATATATTTT.

This clonotype was picked up many times. This chain joins TRBV5-1 and TRBJ1-3; no definite D call. The ends were cut back, 0 bases at V and 3 bases at J, with 4 bases in the middle. Germline CDR1 is SGHRS and CDR2 is YFSETQ. The CDR3 is made up of 13 amino acids. The CDR3 here is CASSLGVGNTIYF. The CDR3 region has the DNA TGCGCCAGCAGCTTGGGAGTTGGAAACACCATATATTTT.

The chain is built from TRBV29-1 and TRBJ1-2; D gene ambiguous. This CDR3 region has 11 residues. CDR1 and CDR2 (germline): SQVTM, ANQGSEA. V lost 0 bases and J lost 7, with 6 bases in between. The CDR3 sequence is CSVEEPLGYTF. In DNA, the CDR3 is TGCAGCGTTGAAGAGCCGCTTGGCTACACCTTC.